Shown below are 4 T cell receptor beta chains from a single sample sequenced in a study of PD-1 blockade in mismatch repair-deficient tumors. Method: immunoSEQ multiplex PCR; TCRdb's copy keeps in-frame clones and lacks some. The sample carries roughly 120,000 clones, about 90% recorded once. Sequenced here: peripheral blood, sampled about 17 months after starting pembrolizumab. The receptors originated from an adult with mismatch repair-deficient cancer.

This clone was observed a single time. The chain uses TRBV30 and TRBJ2-1, with 9 positions matching TRBD2. Trimming cost V 3 bases and J 0 bases; bases outside gene matches: 9. This CDR3 contains 17 residues. Germline-derived CDR1 and CDR2 are GTSNPN and SVGIG (reference sequence). In DNA, the CDR3 is TGTGCCTGGAGCGTACCTCCGACTAGCGGCTCCTACAATGAGCAGTTCTTC. Translated: CAWSVPPTSGSYNEQFF.

The chain links TRBV7-9 to TRBJ2-1, with TRBD2 identical over 9 bases. Germline V gene sequence: CDR1 SEHNR, CDR2 FQNEAQ (reference sequence). The CDR3 extends over 16 amino acids. Trimming removed 5 bases from V and 7 bases from J; junction bases left unmatched: 12. As DNA, the CDR3 is TGTGCCAGCAGCCAGTTAGCGGGAGCTGTCGGGAATGAGCAGTTCTTC. Translating gives CASSQLAGAVGNEQFF.

In this sample, this clone turned up a few times. J is TRBJ2-7 and V is TRBV5-1, with a possible D match to TRBD1 (6 bases). The germline V gene has CDR1 SGHRS and CDR2 YFSETQ. V lost 3 bases, J lost 2 bases, and 12 bases lay in between. CDR3 size: 14 residues. The CDR3 nucleotides are TGCGCCAGCAGCTCAGACAGGTTTACCTACGAGCAGTACTTC. It codes for CASSSDRFTYEQYF. The variable domain in full, completed from reference TRBV5-1 and TRBJ2-7, reads KAGVTQTPRYLIKTRGQQVTLSCSPISGHRSVSWYQQTPGQGLQFLFEYFSETQRNKGNFPGRFSGRQFSNSRSEMNVSTLELGDSALYLCASSSDRFTYEQYFGPGTRLTVT.

The V gene is TRBV27, the J gene TRBJ2-7; 7 nucleotides agree with TRBD2. Germline V gene lookup returns CDR1 MNHEY and CDR2 SMNVEV (reference sequence). The CDR3 covers 13 residues. The ends lost 6 bases at V and 3 bases at J; junction bases unmatched: 5. The CDR3 loop reads CASRGGTNYEQYF. The DNA for the CDR3 is TGTGCCAGCAGGGGAGGGACGAACTACGAGCAGTACTTC.